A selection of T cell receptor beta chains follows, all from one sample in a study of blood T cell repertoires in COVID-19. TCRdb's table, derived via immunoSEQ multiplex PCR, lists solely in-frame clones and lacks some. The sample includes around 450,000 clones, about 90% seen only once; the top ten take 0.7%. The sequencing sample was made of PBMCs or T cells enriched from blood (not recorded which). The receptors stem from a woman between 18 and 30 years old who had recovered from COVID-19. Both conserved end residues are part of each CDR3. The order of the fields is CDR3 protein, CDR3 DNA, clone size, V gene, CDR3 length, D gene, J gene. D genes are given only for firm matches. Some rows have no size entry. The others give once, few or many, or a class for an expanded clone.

CDR3aa: CASSDITGSNEKLFF
CDR3nt: TGCGCCAGCAGCGATATCACAGGTAGTAATGAAAAACTGTTTTTT
abundance: NA
v_gene: TRBV5-1
len: 15
d_gene: NA
j_gene: TRBJ1-4

CDR3aa: CASNAATSYNEQFF
CDR3nt: TGTGCCAGCAATGCAGCTACTTCTTACAATGAGCAGTTCTTC
abundance: once
v_gene: TRBV2
len: 14
d_gene: NA
j_gene: TRBJ2-1

CDR3aa: CASSEVSGYEQYF
CDR3nt: TGTGCCAGCAGTGAAGTTAGCGGATACGAGCAGTACTTC
abundance: NA
v_gene: TRBV6-4
len: 13
d_gene: NA
j_gene: TRBJ2-7

CDR3aa: CASSSDWNRQDAMGYEQYF
CDR3nt: TGTGCCAGCAGCTCCGACTGGAACCGACAGGACGCAATGGGGTACGAGCAGTACTTC
abundance: once
v_gene: TRBV12-1
len: 19
d_gene: NA
j_gene: TRBJ2-7

CDR3aa: CASSADSGSSYGYTF
CDR3nt: TGTGCCAGCAGCGCTGATTCAGGGTCCAGCTATGGCTACACCTTC
abundance: NA
v_gene: TRBV2
len: 15
d_gene: NA
j_gene: TRBJ1-2

CDR3aa: CASSQGLDSYYEQYF
CDR3nt: TGTGCCAGCAGCCAAGGGCTGGACTCATACTACGAGCAGTACTTC
abundance: NA
v_gene: TRBV3-1/TRBV3-2
len: 15
d_gene: NA
j_gene: TRBJ2-7

CDR3aa: CASSVTGLESTGELFF
CDR3nt: TGTGCCAGCAGCGTGACAGGGTTAGAGAGCACCGGGGAGCTGTTTTTT
abundance: NA
v_gene: TRBV9
len: 16
d_gene: TRBD1
j_gene: TRBJ2-2

CDR3aa: CASGPTGEGGTGELFF
CDR3nt: TGTGCCAGCGGACCTACGGGGGAAGGTGGAACCGGGGAGCTGTTTTTT
abundance: NA
v_gene: TRBV28
len: 16
d_gene: NA
j_gene: TRBJ2-2

CDR3aa: CASSSSTGISYEQYF
CDR3nt: TGTGCCAGCAGTTCCTCGACTGGAATCTCCTACGAGCAGTACTTC
abundance: NA
v_gene: TRBV2
len: 15
d_gene: NA
j_gene: TRBJ2-7

CDR3aa: CAWSKGRNYGYTF
CDR3nt: TGTGCCTGGAGTAAAGGGAGGAACTATGGCTACACCTTC
abundance: NA
v_gene: TRBV30
len: 13
d_gene: NA
j_gene: TRBJ1-2

CDR3aa: CASSETGGNGYTF
CDR3nt: TGTGCCAGCAGTGAAACTGGGGGCAATGGCTACACCTTC
abundance: NA
v_gene: TRBV2
len: 13
d_gene: NA
j_gene: TRBJ1-2

CDR3aa: CASSPGSPSSYNEQFF
CDR3nt: TGTGCCAGCTCACCGGGCTCCCCAAGCTCCTACAATGAGCAGTTCTTC
abundance: NA
v_gene: TRBV18
len: 16
d_gene: NA
j_gene: TRBJ2-1

CDR3aa: CASSQDQGAFF
CDR3nt: TGTGCCAGCAGCCAAGATCAGGGGGCTTTCTTT
abundance: NA
v_gene: TRBV3-1/TRBV3-2
len: 11
d_gene: NA
j_gene: TRBJ1-1

CDR3aa: CASSSGGHGQPQHF
CDR3nt: TGTGCCAGCAGTTCGGGGGGTCACGGTCAGCCCCAGCATTTT
abundance: NA
v_gene: TRBV27
len: 14
d_gene: NA
j_gene: TRBJ1-5

CDR3aa: CASSFTGGGGGNSPLHF
CDR3nt: TGTGCCAGCAGCTTCACCGGGGGAGGGGGAGGTAATTCACCCCTCCACTTT
abundance: NA
v_gene: TRBV7-8
len: 17
d_gene: NA
j_gene: TRBJ1-6

CDR3aa: CASRLALINEQYF
CDR3nt: TGCGCCAGTAGACTAGCCCTGATCAACGAGCAGTACTTC
abundance: NA
v_gene: TRBV5-1
len: 13
d_gene: TRBD2
j_gene: TRBJ2-7

CDR3aa: CASTQVGGNTEAFF
CDR3nt: TGCGCCAGCACCCAGGTCGGGGGGAACACTGAAGCTTTCTTT
abundance: few
v_gene: TRBV5-1
len: 14
d_gene: NA
j_gene: TRBJ1-1

CDR3aa: CAWSLRYSWTEAFF
CDR3nt: TGTGCCTGGAGTCTTCGTTACAGTTGGACTGAAGCTTTCTTT
abundance: NA
v_gene: TRBV30
len: 14
d_gene: NA
j_gene: TRBJ1-1

CDR3aa: CASTHDRGFGYTF
CDR3nt: TGTGCCAGTACCCACGACAGGGGGTTTGGCTACACCTTC
abundance: few
v_gene: TRBV19
len: 13
d_gene: TRBD1
j_gene: TRBJ1-2

CDR3aa: CASSSVAGGQTQYF
CDR3nt: TGTGCCAGCAGCTCCGTAGCGGGGGGGCAGACCCAGTACTTC
abundance: NA
v_gene: TRBV7-7
len: 14
d_gene: TRBD2
j_gene: TRBJ2-5

CDR3aa: CASRSRQGEKGGYTF
CDR3nt: TGTGCCAGCAGATCTAGACAGGGAGAAAAGGGTGGCTACACCTTC
abundance: NA
v_gene: TRBV7-2
len: 15
d_gene: TRBD1
j_gene: TRBJ1-2

CDR3aa: CASSLKDTSSYNSPLHF
CDR3nt: TGTGCCAGCAGCCTCAAGGACACGAGCTCCTATAATTCACCCCTCCACTTT
abundance: NA
v_gene: TRBV5-4
len: 17
d_gene: NA
j_gene: TRBJ1-6